Detailed here is one T cell receptor beta chain. Germline CDR1 is SNHLY and CDR2 is FYNNEI. V gave up 5 bases and J gave up 1 base, with 12 bases separating them. The CDR3 extends over 15 amino acids. Only in-frame clones appear in the TCRdb table, and some are missing; sequencing was by immunoSEQ multiplex PCR. The table includes 130,000 or so clones, around 81% detected once. The sample comes from a study of blood T cell repertoires in COVID-19. The chain employs TRBV2 and TRBJ1-5, with D maybe TRBD1 (5 bases). Sequenced: peripheral blood. This clonotype originated in a human donor in a cohort sampled during active COVID-19. Written as DNA, the CDR3 is TGTGCCAGCAGTCAGGGAAAAGGAAGCAATCAGCCCCAGCATTTT. Translation gives CASSQGKGSNQPQHF.